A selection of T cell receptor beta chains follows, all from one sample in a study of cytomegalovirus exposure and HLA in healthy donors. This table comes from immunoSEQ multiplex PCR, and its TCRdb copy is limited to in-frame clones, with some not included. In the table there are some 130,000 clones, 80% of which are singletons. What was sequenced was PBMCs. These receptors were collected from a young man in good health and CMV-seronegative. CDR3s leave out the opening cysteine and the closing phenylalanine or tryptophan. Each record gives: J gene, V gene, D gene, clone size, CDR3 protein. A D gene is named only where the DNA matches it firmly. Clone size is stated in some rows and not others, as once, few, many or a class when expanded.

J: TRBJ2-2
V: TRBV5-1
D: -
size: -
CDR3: ASSLQAGTNTGELF

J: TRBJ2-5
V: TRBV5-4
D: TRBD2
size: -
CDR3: ASSLLAAQETQY

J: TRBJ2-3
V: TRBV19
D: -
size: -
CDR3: ASSPGPQTDTQY

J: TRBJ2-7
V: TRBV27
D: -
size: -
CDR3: ASSLGRAHYEQY

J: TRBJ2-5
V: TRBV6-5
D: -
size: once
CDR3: ASSYSGQLAETQY

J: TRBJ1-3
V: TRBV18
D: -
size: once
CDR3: ASSASALGAGNTIY

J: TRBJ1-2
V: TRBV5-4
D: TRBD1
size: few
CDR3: ASSPPMGQSYGYT

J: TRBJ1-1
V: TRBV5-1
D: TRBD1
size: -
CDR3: ASSLETGGRAF

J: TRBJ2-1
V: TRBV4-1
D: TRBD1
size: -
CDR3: ASSQDRGQAMQF

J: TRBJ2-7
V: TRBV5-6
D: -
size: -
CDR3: ASSPLYEQY

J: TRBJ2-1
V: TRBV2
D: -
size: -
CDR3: ASSEVRLVSYNEQF

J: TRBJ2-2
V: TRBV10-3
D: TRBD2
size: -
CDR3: AIRTGGAGELF

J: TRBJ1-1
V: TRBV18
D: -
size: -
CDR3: ASSSWTANTEAF

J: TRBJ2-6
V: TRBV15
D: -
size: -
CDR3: ATSKYGGGIGANVLT

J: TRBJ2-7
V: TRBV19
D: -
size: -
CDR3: ASSPTGVSRYEQY

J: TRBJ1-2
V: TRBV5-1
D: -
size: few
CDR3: ASSLGVGDYGYT

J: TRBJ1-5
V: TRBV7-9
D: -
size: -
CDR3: ASSSDTQPQH

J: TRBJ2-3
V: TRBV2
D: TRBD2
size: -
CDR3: ASRREVATDTQY

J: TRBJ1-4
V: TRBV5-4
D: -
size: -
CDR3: ASSLIGQSNEKLF

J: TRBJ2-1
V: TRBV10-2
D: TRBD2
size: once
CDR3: ASSDVPGGGGEQF

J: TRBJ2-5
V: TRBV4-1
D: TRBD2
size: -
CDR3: ASSARLSGSETQY

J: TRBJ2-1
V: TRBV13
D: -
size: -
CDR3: ASSPGLPHF

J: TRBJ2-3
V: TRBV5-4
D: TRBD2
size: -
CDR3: ASSPRGRAPDTQY

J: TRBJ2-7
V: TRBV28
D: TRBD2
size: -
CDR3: ASSVAGAVGEQY

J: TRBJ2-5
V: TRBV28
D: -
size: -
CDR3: ASSLAPSDQQETQY

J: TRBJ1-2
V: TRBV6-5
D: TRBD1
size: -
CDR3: ASRRQGVDGYT

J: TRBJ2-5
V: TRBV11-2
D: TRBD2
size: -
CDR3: ASSLVGGRGETQY

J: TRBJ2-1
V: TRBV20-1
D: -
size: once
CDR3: SARYYNEQF

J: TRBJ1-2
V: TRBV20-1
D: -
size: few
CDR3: SAPGGYT

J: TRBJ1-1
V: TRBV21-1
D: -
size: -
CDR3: ASPDEDSLNTEAF

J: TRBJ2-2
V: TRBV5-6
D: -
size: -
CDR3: ASSPDNVPGELF

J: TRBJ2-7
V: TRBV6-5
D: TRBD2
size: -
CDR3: ASSYPGGSIGNEQY

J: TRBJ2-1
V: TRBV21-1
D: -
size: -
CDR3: ASRVPPAGPKSSYNEQF

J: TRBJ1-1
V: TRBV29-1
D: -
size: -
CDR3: SVVTGNAEAF

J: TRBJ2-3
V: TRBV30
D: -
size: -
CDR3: ATGRENADTQY

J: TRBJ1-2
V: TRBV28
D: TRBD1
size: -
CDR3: ASSRQGKGGYT

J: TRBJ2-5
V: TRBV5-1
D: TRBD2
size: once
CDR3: ASSLGAGAQETQY

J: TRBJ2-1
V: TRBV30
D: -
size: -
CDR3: AWSVGSSYNEQF

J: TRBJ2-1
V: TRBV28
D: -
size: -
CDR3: ASSPGDYNEQF

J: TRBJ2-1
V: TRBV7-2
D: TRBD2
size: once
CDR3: ASSVAGVGNEQF

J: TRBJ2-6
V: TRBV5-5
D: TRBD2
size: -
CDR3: ASSWELAGGSGANVLT

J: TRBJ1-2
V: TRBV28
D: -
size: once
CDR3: ASNIQGRDYGYT

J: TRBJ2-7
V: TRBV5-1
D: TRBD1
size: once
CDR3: ASSFNPGQLPYEQY

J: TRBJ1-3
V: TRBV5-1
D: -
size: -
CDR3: ASSPQGERNTIY

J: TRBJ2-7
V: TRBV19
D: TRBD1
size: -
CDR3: ASSIETGVYEQY

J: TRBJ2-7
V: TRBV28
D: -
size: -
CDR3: ASSRPGLSPSYEQY

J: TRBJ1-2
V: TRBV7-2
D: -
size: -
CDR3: ASSLVPERHGYT

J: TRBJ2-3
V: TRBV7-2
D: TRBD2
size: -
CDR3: ASSLMGTSLDTQY